The 7 T cell receptor beta chains in this list originate from one sample, sequenced in a study of T-cell reconstitution after alpha-beta-depleted transplantation in children (dated by TCRdb to 2016 to 2017). Library construction relied on PCR. The reads were generated on an Illumina HiSeq 2500. TCR libraries were prepared with molecular barcoding, using unique molecular identifiers to normalize TCRbeta repertoire quantification. Using fastp at Q25 and MiXCR, TCRdb reprocessed the public reads and kept productive beta chains. All rows with the same CDR3 protein become a single entry with the most common DNA and genes. For this sample there are about 610,000 distinct CDR3 sequences; roughly a tenth appear just once. Less than 4.5% of the sample is taken by the ten largest. The sample consisted of PBMCs from the stem cell graft donor, taken from the stem cell graft. These TCRs come from a human donor who donated a stem cell graft to a child with acute myeloid leukemia.

This clonotype is a singleton in its sample. The rearrangement joins TRBV11-1 to TRBJ1-1, with no clear D. V lost 8 bases to trimming and J lost 0 bases, with 16 bases between them. Germline V gene data show CDR1 as SGHAT and CDR2 as FQDESV (reference sequence). This CDR3 spans 15 amino acids. The CDR3 sequence is CASSPDPTVNTEAFF. The CDR3 region has the DNA TGTGCCAGCTCCCCCGACCCAACGGTGAACACTGAAGCTTTCTTT.

This clonotype was recorded many times. Here the CDR3 DNA reads TGTGCCAGCAGCTTCCGAACTATAACCGGGGAGCTGTTTTTT. Its protein is CASSFRTITGELFF. This rearrangement joins TRBV11-2 to TRBJ2-2; D is unclear. V was cut by 3 bases and J by 5 bases, with 10 bases left in between. The CDR3 length is 14 residues. Germline CDR1 and CDR2: SGHAT and FQNNGV.

This clonotype was seen more than once but under ten times. The chain recombines TRBV9 with TRBJ2-6, with D possibly TRBD1 on 6 matching bases. The CDR3 totals 16 residues. V dropped 4 bases and J dropped 0 bases, with 11 bases sitting between them. Germline V CDR1 and CDR2: SGDLS, YYNGEE. The CDR3 region has the DNA TGTGCCAGCAGCAATCACAGGGACTCTGGGGCCAACGTCCTGACTTTC. Residues: CASSNHRDSGANVLTF.

The CDR3 DNA reads TGTGCCAGCAGTGAATCCGGGGCACTATACGGGGGCTACGAGCAGTACTTC. Translating it yields CASSESGALYGGYEQYF. The chain uses TRBV25-1 and TRBJ2-7; TRBD2 might be the D (6 bases). In germline, CDR1 is MGHDK, CDR2 SYGVNS. This CDR3 spans 17 amino acids. Trimming shortened V by 1 base and J by 3 bases, and 19 bases separated the two germline ends.

CDR3: CSARRGQDGDTQYF. DNA of the CDR3: TGCAGTGCTAGGCGGGGACAAGACGGCGATACGCAGTATTTT. The chain couples TRBV20-1 to TRBJ2-3; either TRBD1 or TRBD2 may supply D (6 bases each). The CDR3 consists of 14 residues. Germline V CDR1 and CDR2: DFQATT, SNEGSKA (reference sequence). The ends were cut back, 3 bases at V and 6 bases at J, with 16 bases in the middle.

This clonotype occurred a few times. This chain uses TRBV20-1 with TRBJ2-3; TRBD2 matches at 13 bases. The trim removed 5 bases at V and 1 base at J, leaving 9 bases unmatched. Germline-derived CDR1 and CDR2 are DFQATT and SNEGSKA (reference sequence). The CDR3 sequence is 17 residues long. The CDR3 here is CSASGTSGAARTDTQYF. The CDR3 bases are TGCAGTGCTTCCGGGACTAGCGGGGCCGCCCGCACAGATACGCAGTATTTT.

This rearrangement joins TRBV18 to TRBJ2-7; TRBD1 matches at 8 bases. Germline CDR1 KGHSH, CDR2 LQKENI. V dropped 2 bases and J dropped 7; count of bases not matched to a gene: 10. This CDR3 spans 15 amino acids. The CDR3 reads CASSPSQGGVGEQYF. The CDR3 DNA reads TGTGCCAGCTCACCATCACAGGGGGGAGTCGGAGAGCAGTACTTC.